This T cell receptor (beta chain) is drawn from a study of CD8+ T cells in alopecia areata. Study-level information: Those treated were given oral tofacitinib at 5 to 10 mg twice daily. Study-wide results and caveats: Elevated clonality characterized lesional scalp relative to normal scalp, particularly in alopecia totalis/universalis.

Germline loops: CDR1 LNHNV, CDR2 YYDKDF (reference sequence). This CDR3 region has 15 residues. The J segment lost 6 bases and the V segment lost 4 bases, leaving 4 bases of the junction unmatched. RNA, once extracted, was reverse transcribed into cDNA for use as the sequencing template. Repertoires were generated with immunoSEQ multiplex PCR, while TCRdb's copy carries only in-frame clones and drops some. The table shows about 130,000 clones, with roughly 50% occurring only once. In regard to this clone: As yet, its antigen is unknown.

This chain joins TRBV15 and TRBJ2-1; 12 bases match TRBD2. The TCR originated in a human donor with alopecia areata. Sequences were derived from CD8+ T cells sorted from blood, sampled at week 0. For the CDR3, the DNA is TGTGCCACCAGCAACCTAGCGGGGGGGCTCAATGAGCAGTTCTTC. Its translation: CATSNLAGGLNEQFF.